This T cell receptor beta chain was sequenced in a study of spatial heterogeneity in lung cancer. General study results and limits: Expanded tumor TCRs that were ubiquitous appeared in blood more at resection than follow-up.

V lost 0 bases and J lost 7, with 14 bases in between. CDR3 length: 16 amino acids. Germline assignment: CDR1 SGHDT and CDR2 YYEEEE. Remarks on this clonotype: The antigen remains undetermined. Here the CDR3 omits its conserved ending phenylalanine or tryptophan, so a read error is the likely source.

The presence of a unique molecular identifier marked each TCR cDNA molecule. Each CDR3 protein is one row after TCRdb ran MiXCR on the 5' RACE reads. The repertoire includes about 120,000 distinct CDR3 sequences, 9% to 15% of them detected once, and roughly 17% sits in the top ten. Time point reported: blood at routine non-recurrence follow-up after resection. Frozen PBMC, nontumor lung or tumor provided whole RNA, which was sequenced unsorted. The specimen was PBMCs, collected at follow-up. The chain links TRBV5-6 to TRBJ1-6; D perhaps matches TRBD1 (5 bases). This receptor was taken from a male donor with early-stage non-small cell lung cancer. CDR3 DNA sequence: TGTGCCAGCAGCTTGGCCAAAGGGGCCGAGAATTCACCCCTCCACTTG. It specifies CASSLAKGAENSPLHL.